The next 15 T cell receptor beta chains were all read from a single sample in a study of technical replicates of blood from several donors. Generated by immunoSEQ multiplex PCR, the TCRdb table keeps only in-frame clones and is missing some. The table lists approximately 94,000 clones, almost 97% of them singletons. Sequenced sample: T cells isolated from PBMCs. These receptors came from a human donor in good health.

With regard to this clone: At one end the junction does not follow the germline gene, possibly because of a read error. Other nucleotide sequences in the sample specify the same CDR3. This sequence joins TRBV30 and TRBJ2-3; D remains unclear. Germline-derived CDR1 and CDR2 are GTSNPN and SVGIG (reference sequence). This CDR3 comprises 15 residues. The CDR3 is CAWSVYQVSTDTQYF. In DNA, the CDR3 is TGTGCCTGGAGTGTATACCAGGTCAGCACGGATACGCAGTATTTT.

J is TRBJ1-5 and V is TRBV7-9; no reliable D call. The germline gives CDR1 SEHNR, CDR2 FQNEAQ (reference sequence). The ends were cut back, 1 base at V and 3 bases at J, with 10 bases in the middle. The CDR3 loop spans 15 amino acids. The CDR3 bases are TGTGCCAGCAGCTTAGGGGCGGGGTACAATCAGCCCCAGCATTTT. This codes for CASSLGAGYNQPQHF. The full variable domain, with the rest looked up from reference TRBV7-9 and TRBJ1-5, is DTGVSQNPRHKITKRGQNVTFRCDPISEHNRLYWYRQTLGQGPEFLTYFQNEAQLEKSRLLSDRFSAERPKGSFSTLEIQRTEQGDSAMYLCASSLGAGYNQPQHFGDGTRLSIL.

J is TRBJ1-5 and V is TRBV10-3; 11 nucleotides line up with TRBD1. The V and J ends lost 4 bases and 7 bases, in that order; junction bases with no gene match: 3. The CDR3 covers 14 residues. The germline V gene encodes CDR1 ENHRY and CDR2 SYGVKD. CDR3: CAISGTGGAQPQHF. CDR3 DNA sequence: TGTGCCATCAGTGGGACAGGGGGCGCGCAGCCCCAGCATTTT.

This sequence joins TRBV5-1 and TRBJ2-7; TRBD2 matches at 8 bases. The CDR3 covers 15 residues. Germline lookup yields CDR1 SGHRS and CDR2 YFSETQ. V lost 1 base to trimming and J lost 6 bases; unmatched junction nucleotides: 9. Written as DNA, the CDR3 is TGCGCCAGCAGCTTGTATCTGACTAGCGACCGCGAGCAGTACTTC. This sequence encodes CASSLYLTSDREQYF.

This chain joins TRBV5-6 and TRBJ2-5; 7 bases fit TRBD2. The ends lost 3 bases at V and 5 bases at J; junction bases unmatched: 10. The CDR3 is made up of 15 amino acids. Germline V lookup: CDR1 SGHDT, CDR2 YYEEEE. CDR3 protein: CASSYLWGGEETQYF. The DNA for the CDR3 is TGTGCCAGCAGCTACCTCTGGGGGGGAGAGGAGACCCAGTACTTC.

The chain couples TRBV6-5 to TRBJ2-4; D not certain. The V and J ends lost 2 bases and 2 bases respectively, with 4 bases between them. The CDR3 is made up of 13 amino acids. CDR1 and CDR2 (germline): MNHEY, SVGAGI. CDR3 protein: CASSYGSKNIQYF. The CDR3, as DNA: TGTGCCAGCAGTTACGGCTCCAAAAACATTCAGTACTTC.

The CDR3 region is CASSKGAVGAGDNEQFF. As DNA, the CDR3 is TGTGCCAGCAGCAAGGGGGCGGTAGGTGCCGGGGACAATGAGCAGTTCTTC. The V and J genes are TRBV7-9 and TRBJ2-1, with 7 bases identical to TRBD1. Per germline, CDR1 SEHNR and CDR2 FQNEAQ (reference sequence). There are 17 residues in the CDR3. J lost 5 bases, V lost 5 bases, and 15 bases had no gene match.

The chain is built from TRBV7-9 and TRBJ2-7; 9 bases fit TRBD1. In germline, CDR1 is SEHNR, CDR2 FQNEAQ (reference sequence). The ends lost 3 bases at V and 7 bases at J; junction bases unmatched: 7. The CDR3 runs to 14 residues. CDR3 coding DNA: TGTGCCAGCAGCTTCGGGGACAGGGCAGGGGAGCAGTACTTC. It specifies CASSFGDRAGEQYF. Based on the CDR3 plus reference TRBV7-9 and TRBJ2-7, the full variable domain is DTGVSQNPRHKITKRGQNVTFRCDPISEHNRLYWYRQTLGQGPEFLTYFQNEAQLEKSRLLSDRFSAERPKGSFSTLEIQRTEQGDSAMYLCASSFGDRAGEQYFGPGTRLTVT.

The rearrangement links TRBV18 to TRBJ2-3, with 9 bases fitting TRBD2. CDR3 length: 17 amino acids. The germline gives CDR1 KGHSH, CDR2 LQKENI. After removal of 1 base from V and 5 bases from J, the junction contained 10 bases not matched to a gene. The CDR3 coding sequence is TGTGCCAGCTCACCACTAGCCTTAGCGGGAGCTGGAGATACGCAGTATTTT. Its translation is CASSPLALAGAGDTQYF.

The rearrangement uses TRBV9 and TRBJ2-7, with 7 bases matching TRBD2. The ends lost 1 base at V and 2 bases at J; junction bases unmatched: 6. The CDR3 totals 15 residues. Germline lookup yields CDR1 SGDLS and CDR2 YYNGEE. The CDR3 DNA reads as TGTGCCAGCAGCGTATCAGTGGGAGGGCCCTACGAGCAGTACTTC. Translated, it gives CASSVSVGGPYEQYF.

The chain is built from TRBV5-1 and TRBJ1-1; the D gene is possibly TRBD1 (5 bases). CDR1 SGHRS and CDR2 YFSETQ come from the germline V gene. This CDR3 spans 15 amino acids. Trimming stripped 2 bases from V and 2 bases from J, with 13 bases between. CDR3 DNA: TGCGCCAGCAGCTTTCAAGGGGCTGGAAACACTGAAGCTTTCTTT. Its translation is CASSFQGAGNTEAFF.

The J gene is TRBJ1-2, the V gene TRBV6-5; no firm D call. Deletions cut 0 bases from V and 0 bases from J, with 8 bases between. The CDR3 consists of 15 residues. CDR1 is MNHEY and CDR2 is SVGAGI in the germline V gene. The CDR3 coding sequence is TGTGCCAGCAGTTACTCGGAGCGAGCTAACTATGGCTACACCTTC. It yields the protein CASSYSERANYGYTF.

The chain recombines TRBV6-5 with TRBJ1-4; a possible D gene is TRBD1 (5 bases). The CDR3 has 12 residues. Trimming took 6 bases from V and 8 from J, leaving 10 bases between them. Looked up from germline, CDR1 is MNHEY and CDR2 is SVGAGI. CDR3 protein: CASRDSGEKLFF. The CDR3 DNA sequence: TGTGCCAGCAGAGACAGTGGAGAAAAACTGTTTTTT.

This clone is a singleton in its sample. This chain connects TRBV4-3 to TRBJ2-3; D uncertain. CDR3 length: 14 residues. CDR1 is LGHNA and CDR2 is YSLEER in the germline V gene. V lost 0 bases to trimming and J lost 2 bases, with 6 bases between them. The CDR3: CASSQDGPTDTQYF. In DNA form, the CDR3 reads TGCGCCAGCAGCCAAGATGGCCCCACAGATACGCAGTATTTT.

The chain is built from TRBV7-2 and TRBJ2-3, with D hard to call. The CDR3 covers 14 residues. Trimming shortened V by 1 base and J by 2 bases, and 7 bases separated the two germline ends. Germline values: CDR1 SGHTA, CDR2 FQGNSA. The CDR3 nucleotides read TGTGCCAGCAGCTTAGGAAGCTTCACAGATACGCAGTATTTT. This sequence encodes CASSLGSFTDTQYF. Full variable domain (missing parts from reference TRBV7-2 and TRBJ2-3): GAGVSQSPSNKVTEKGKDVELRCDPISGHTALYWYRQSLGQGLEFLIYFQGNSAPDKSGLPSDRFSAERTGGSVSTLTIQRTQQEDSAVYLCASSLGSFTDTQYFGPGTRLTVL.